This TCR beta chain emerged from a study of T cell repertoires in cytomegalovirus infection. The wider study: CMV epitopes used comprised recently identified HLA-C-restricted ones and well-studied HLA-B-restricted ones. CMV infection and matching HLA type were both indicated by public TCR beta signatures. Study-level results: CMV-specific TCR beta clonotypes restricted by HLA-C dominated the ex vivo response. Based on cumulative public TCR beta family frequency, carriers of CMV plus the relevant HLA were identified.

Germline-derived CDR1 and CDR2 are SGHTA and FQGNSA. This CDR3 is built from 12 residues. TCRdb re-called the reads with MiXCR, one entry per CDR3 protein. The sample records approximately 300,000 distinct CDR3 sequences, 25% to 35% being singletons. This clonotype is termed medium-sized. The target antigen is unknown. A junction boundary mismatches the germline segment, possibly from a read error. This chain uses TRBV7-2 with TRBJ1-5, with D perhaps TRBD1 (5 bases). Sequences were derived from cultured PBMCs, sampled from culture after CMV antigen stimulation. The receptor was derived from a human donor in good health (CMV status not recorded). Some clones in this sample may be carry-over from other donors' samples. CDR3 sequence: CASSNPPGLTYF. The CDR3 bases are TGTGCCAGCAGCAACCCTCCGGGACTGACCTATTTT.